This T cell receptor beta chain was identified in a study of cytomegalovirus exposure and HLA in healthy donors. Study details: As released early, the data held 80 million to 90 million unique TCRs from HLA-typed donors.

With 60 Vbeta and 13 Jbeta primers, the PCR was carried out. This table comes from immunoSEQ multiplex PCR, and its TCRdb copy is limited to in-frame clones, with some not included. The sample includes some 130,000 clones, approximately 80% seen only once; the top ten take 0.7%. J was trimmed by 0 bases and V by 4 bases; bases with no gene match: 6. CDR3 length equals 15 residues. Germline V gene data show CDR1 as SEHNR and CDR2 as FQNEAQ (reference sequence). Study observations and caveats: Most CMV-associated TCR beta chains appeared HLA-restricted in a later analysis.

Concerning this clone itself: Its cognate antigen is unknown.

This receptor was obtained from a young man in good health and CMV-seronegative. Sequenced sample: PBMCs. The rearrangement links TRBV7-9 to TRBJ2-7, with TRBD1 matching over 7 bases. The CDR3 sequence is CASSSVGTVSYEQYF. CDR3 nucleotides: TGTGCCAGCAGCTCAGTGGGGACAGTCTCCTACGAGCAGTACTTC.